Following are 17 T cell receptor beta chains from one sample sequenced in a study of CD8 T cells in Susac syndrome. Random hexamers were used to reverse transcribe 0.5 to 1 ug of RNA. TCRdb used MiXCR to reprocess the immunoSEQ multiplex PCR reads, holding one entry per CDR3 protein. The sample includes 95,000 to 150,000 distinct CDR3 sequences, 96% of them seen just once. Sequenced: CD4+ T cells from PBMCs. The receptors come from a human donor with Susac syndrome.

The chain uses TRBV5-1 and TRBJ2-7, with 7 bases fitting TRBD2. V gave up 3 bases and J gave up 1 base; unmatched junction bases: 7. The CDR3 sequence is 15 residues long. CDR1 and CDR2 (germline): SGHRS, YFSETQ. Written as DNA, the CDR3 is TGCGCCAGCAGCTCACACTCGGGAGGATCCTACGAGCAGTACTTC. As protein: CASSSHSGGSYEQYF.

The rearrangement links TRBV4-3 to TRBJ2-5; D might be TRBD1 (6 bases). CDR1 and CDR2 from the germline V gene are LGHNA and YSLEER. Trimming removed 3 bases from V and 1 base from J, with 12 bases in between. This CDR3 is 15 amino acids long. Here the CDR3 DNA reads TGCGCCAGCAGCCAGGAAGGGACACCCCAAGAGACCCAGTACTTC. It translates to CASSQEGTPQETQYF.

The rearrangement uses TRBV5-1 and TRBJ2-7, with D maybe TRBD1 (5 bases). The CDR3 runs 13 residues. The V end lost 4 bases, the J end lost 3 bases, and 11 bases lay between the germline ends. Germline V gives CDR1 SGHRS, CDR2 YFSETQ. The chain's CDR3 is CASSAGHLYEQYF. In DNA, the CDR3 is TGCGCCAGCAGCGCAGGACACCTCTACGAGCAGTACTTC.

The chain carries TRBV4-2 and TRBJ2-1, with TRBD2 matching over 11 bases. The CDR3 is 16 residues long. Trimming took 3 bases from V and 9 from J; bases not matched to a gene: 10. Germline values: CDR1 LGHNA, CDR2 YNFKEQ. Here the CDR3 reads CASSHALAGVGVEQFF. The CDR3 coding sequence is TGTGCCAGCAGCCACGCACTAGCGGGAGTTGGGGTTGAGCAGTTCTTC.

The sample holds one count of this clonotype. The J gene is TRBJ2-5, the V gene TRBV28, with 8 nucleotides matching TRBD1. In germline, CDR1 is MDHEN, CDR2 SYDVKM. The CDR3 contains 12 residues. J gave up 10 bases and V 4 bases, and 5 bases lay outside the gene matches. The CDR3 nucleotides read TGTGCCAGCAGTTACACAGGGGGGAACCAGTACTTC. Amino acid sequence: CASSYTGGNQYF.

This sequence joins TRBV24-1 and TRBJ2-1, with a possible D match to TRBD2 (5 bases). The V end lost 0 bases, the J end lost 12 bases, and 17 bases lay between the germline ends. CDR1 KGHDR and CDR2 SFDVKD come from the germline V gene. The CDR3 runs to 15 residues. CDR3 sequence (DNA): TGTGCCACCAGTGATTTGCGTGAGGGTGCAGGTGGGCAGTTCTTC. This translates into CATSDLREGAGGQFF.

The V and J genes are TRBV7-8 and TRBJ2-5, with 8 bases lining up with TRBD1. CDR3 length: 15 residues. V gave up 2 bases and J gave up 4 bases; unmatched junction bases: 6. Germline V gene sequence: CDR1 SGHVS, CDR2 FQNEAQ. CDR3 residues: CASSLRQGPPETQYF. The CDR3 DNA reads TGTGCCAGCAGCTTACGACAGGGGCCTCCAGAGACCCAGTACTTC.

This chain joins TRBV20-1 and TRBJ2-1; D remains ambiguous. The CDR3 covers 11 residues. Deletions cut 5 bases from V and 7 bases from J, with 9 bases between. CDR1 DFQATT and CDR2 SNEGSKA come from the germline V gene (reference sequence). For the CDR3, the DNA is TGCAGTGCTGAGGATAAAAATGAGCAGTTCTTC. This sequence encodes CSAEDKNEQFF.

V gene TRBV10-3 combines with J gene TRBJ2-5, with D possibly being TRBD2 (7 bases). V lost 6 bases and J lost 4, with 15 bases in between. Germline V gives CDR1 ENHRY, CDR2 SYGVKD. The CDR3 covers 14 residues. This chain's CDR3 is CAISPGEGRETQYF. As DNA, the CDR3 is TGTGCCATCAGCCCAGGGGAGGGGAGAGAGACCCAGTACTTC.

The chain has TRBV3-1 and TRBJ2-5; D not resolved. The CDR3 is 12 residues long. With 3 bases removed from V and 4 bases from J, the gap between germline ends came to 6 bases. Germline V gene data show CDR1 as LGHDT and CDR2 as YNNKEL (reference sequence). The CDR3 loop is CASSHRRETQYF. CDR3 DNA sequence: TGTGCCAGCAGCCACAGGCGAGAGACCCAGTACTTC.

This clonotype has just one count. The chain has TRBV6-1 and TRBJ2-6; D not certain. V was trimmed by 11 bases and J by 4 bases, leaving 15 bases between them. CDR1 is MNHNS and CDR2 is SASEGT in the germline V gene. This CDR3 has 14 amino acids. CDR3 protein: CAADLSPGANVLTF. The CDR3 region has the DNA TGTGCCGCCGACCTGTCTCCCGGGGCCAACGTCCTGACTTTC.

The CDR3 reads CASSFDRPNNEQFF. The CDR3 bases are TGTGCCAGCAGTTTTGACAGACCCAACAATGAGCAGTTCTTC. This sequence joins TRBV27 and TRBJ2-1; possibly TRBD1 for D (5 bases). The CDR3 extends over 14 amino acids. V was shortened by 3 bases and J by 5 bases, with 11 bases between the two germline ends. Germline V gene lookup returns CDR1 MNHEY and CDR2 SMNVEV (reference sequence).

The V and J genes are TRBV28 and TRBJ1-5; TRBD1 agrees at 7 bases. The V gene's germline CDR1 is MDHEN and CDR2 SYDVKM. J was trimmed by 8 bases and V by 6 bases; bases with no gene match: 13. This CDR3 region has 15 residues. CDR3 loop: CASRHLDRDSEPQHF. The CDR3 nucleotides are TGTGCCAGCAGACACCTAGACAGGGACAGTGAGCCCCAGCATTTT.

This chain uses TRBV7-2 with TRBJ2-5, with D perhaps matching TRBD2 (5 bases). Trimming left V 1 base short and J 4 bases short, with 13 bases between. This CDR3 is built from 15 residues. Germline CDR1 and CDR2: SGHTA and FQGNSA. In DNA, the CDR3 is TGTGCCAGCAGCTTAGTGAGGGAACCCTCAGAGACCCAGTACTTC. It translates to CASSLVREPSETQYF.

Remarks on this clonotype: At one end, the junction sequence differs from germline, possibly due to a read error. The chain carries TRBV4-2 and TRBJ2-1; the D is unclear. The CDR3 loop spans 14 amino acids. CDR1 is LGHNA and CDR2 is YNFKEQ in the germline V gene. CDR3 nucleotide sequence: TGTGCCAGCAGCCAAGACAGGTTAGACAATGAGCAGCTCTTC. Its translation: CASSQDRLDNEQLF.

The chain's CDR3 is CASSVGLAGETQYF. The CDR3, as DNA: TGTGCCAGCAGCGTAGGACTAGCGGGAGAGACCCAGTACTTC. J is TRBJ2-5 and V is TRBV9, with 10 nucleotides matching TRBD2. The V gene's germline CDR1 is SGDLS and CDR2 YYNGEE. This CDR3 region has 14 residues. V was clipped by 0 bases and J by 4 bases; unmatched bases: 0.

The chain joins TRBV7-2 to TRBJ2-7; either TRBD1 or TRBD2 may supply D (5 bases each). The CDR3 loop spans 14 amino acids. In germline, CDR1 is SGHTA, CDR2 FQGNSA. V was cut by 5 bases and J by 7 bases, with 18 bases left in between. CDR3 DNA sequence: TGTGCCAGCAGCGTGGATCGAGGGGTGGAGGAGCAGTACTTC. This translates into CASSVDRGVEEQYF. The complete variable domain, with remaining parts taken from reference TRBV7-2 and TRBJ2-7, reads GAGVSQSPSNKVTEKGKDVELRCDPISGHTALYWYRQSLGQGLEFLIYFQGNSAPDKSGLPSDRFSAERTGGSVSTLTIQRTQQEDSAVYLCASSVDRGVEEQYFGPGTRLTVT.